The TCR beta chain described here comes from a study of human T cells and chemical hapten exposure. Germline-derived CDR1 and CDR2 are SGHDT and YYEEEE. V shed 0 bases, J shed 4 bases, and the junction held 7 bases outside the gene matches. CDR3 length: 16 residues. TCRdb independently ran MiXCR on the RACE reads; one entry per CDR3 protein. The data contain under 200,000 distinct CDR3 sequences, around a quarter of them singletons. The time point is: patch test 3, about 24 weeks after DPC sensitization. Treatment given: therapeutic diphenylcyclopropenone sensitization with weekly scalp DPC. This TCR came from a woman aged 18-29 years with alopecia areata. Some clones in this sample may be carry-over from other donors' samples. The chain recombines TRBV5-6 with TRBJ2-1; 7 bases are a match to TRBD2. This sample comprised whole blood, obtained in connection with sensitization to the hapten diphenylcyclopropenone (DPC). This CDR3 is CASSLAASGAYNEQFF. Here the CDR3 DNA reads TGTGCCAGCAGCTTGGCAGCTAGCGGAGCATACAATGAGCAGTTCTTC.